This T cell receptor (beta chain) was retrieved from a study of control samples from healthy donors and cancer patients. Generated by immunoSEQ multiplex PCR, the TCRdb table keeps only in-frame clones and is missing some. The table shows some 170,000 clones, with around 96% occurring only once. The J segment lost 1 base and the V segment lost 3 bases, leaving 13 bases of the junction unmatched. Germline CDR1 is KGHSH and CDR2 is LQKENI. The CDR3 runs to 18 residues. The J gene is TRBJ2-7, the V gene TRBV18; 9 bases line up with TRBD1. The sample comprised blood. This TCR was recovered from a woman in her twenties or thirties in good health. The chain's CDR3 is CASSPQSNSGTGSYEQYF. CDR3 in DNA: TGTGCCAGCTCACCTCAGTCAAATTCCGGGACAGGGTCCTACGAGCAGTACTTC.